These 23 T cell receptor beta chains were all obtained from the same sample, sequenced in a study of blood T cells in healthy people across ages. Alongside a J-beta primer mix, a sample-barcoded 5' primer served in a second PCR lasting roughly 7 to 12 cycles. In TCRdb, the 5' RACE reads were re-called with MiXCR into one record per CDR3 protein. The sample lists hundreds of thousands of distinct CDR3 sequences, roughly 58% seen once, with approximately 37% in the top ten. The sequenced sample consisted of blood. The receptors stem from a man aged 60 to 75 in good health.

V and J are TRBV10-2 and TRBJ1-2; D unclear. The CDR3 length is 15 residues. V was clipped by 2 bases and J by 5 bases, with 15 bases between them. Germline V CDR1 and CDR2: WSHSY, SAAADI. The CDR3 nucleotides are TGCGCCAGCAGTGAGAGCGGGGAAATTGGTTATGGCTACACCTTC. It is translated as CASSESGEIGYGYTF.

There are a few counts of this clonotype. CDR3: CASSLEAGANVLTF. Written as DNA, the CDR3 is TGTGCCAGCAGTCTCGAGGCTGGGGCCAACGTCCTGACTTTC. The genes are TRBV6-4 and TRBJ2-6; D is ambiguous. Germline V gives CDR1 MRHNA, CDR2 SNTAGT. V lost 5 bases and J 2 bases, leaving 7 bases between the germline ends. This CDR3 is 14 amino acids long.

V is TRBV3-1 and J is TRBJ2-1; 7 nucleotides line up with TRBD2. After removal of 0 bases from V and 2 bases from J, the junction contained 7 bases not matched to a gene. The CDR3 spans 17 residues. Germline CDR1 reads LGHDT; CDR2 reads YNNKEL (reference sequence). CDR3: CASSQDPSGATYNEQFF. In nucleotides, the CDR3 is TGTGCCAGCAGCCAAGATCCCAGCGGGGCTACCTACAATGAGCAGTTCTTC.

This clonotype was seen at least ten times. V gene TRBV7-2 combines with J gene TRBJ2-3, with D unclear. Trimming took off 3 bases at V and 4 bases at J, with 11 bases between the two ends. The CDR3 runs to 14 residues. Germline loops: CDR1 SGHTA, CDR2 FQGNSA. The DNA for the CDR3 is TGTGCCAGCAGCTTCTGGACCTCGTCAGATACGCAGTATTTT. Translation gives CASSFWTSSDTQYF.

The chain is built from TRBV4-2 and TRBJ2-1, with TRBD1 matching over 12 bases. Trimming removed 1 base from V and 8 bases from J; junction bases left unmatched: 3. Germline values: CDR1 LGHNA, CDR2 YNFKEQ. The CDR3 runs 15 residues. DNA for the CDR3: TGTGCCAGCAGCCAAGGGGGGACAGGGGGCGATGAGCAGTTCTTC. Its translation is CASSQGGTGGDEQFF.

The sample holds many counts of this clonotype. This chain uses TRBV7-7 with TRBJ2-7; the D is unclear. The CDR3 has 13 amino acids. Germline values: CDR1 SSHAT, CDR2 FNYEAQ (reference sequence). Trimming removed 5 bases at V and 6 bases at J, with 14 bases between. The CDR3 DNA is TGTGCCAGCAGCGTAGACCCTAGTTCCGAGCAGTACTTC. It codes for CASSVDPSSEQYF.

The rearrangement uses TRBV13 and TRBJ2-1; 7 bases line up with TRBD1. The CDR3 is 19 amino acids. CDR1 is PRHDT, CDR2 FYEKMQ, per germline (reference sequence). V was clipped by 4 bases and J by 4 bases; unmatched bases: 19. For the CDR3, the DNA is TGTGCCAGCAGCTCCGTCCTCCCTCCTTTTAGGGGGCGATACAATGAGCAGTTCTTC. This translates into CASSSVLPPFRGRYNEQFF.

CDR3: CSVERTANSNYGYTF. CDR3 sequence (DNA): TGCAGCGTTGAACGGACAGCTAATTCTAACTATGGCTACACCTTC. This sequence joins TRBV29-1 and TRBJ1-2, with D possibly TRBD1 on 6 matching bases. Deletions cut 2 bases from V and 0 bases from J, with 13 bases between. Germline assignment: CDR1 SQVTM and CDR2 ANQGSEA. The CDR3 covers 15 residues.

This clonotype has just a few counts. This chain joins TRBV4-1 and TRBJ2-5; 12 bases are a match to TRBD2. V lost 4 bases, J lost 0 bases, and 3 bases stayed unmatched. The CDR3 spans 16 residues. Germline CDR1 is MGHRA and CDR2 is YSYEKL. The chain's CDR3 is CASSPGTSGYQETQYF. DNA for the CDR3: TGCGCCAGCAGCCCGGGGACTAGCGGGTACCAAGAGACCCAGTACTTC.

Worth noting for this clonotype: One end of the junction does not line up with germline, which may come from a read error. The chain is built from TRBV7-6 and TRBJ1-1; the D gene is possibly TRBD1 (6 bases). This CDR3 is built from 13 residues. Looked up from germline, CDR1 is SGHVS and CDR2 is FNYEAQ. CDR3 sequence: CASSLNDGGHAFF. In DNA form, the CDR3 reads TGTGCTAGCAGCTTAAATGACGGGGGCCACGCTTTCTTT.

This chain joins TRBV9 and TRBJ2-5; 8 bases align to TRBD1. This CDR3 contains 13 residues. V shed 4 bases, J shed 6 bases, and the junction held 5 bases outside the gene matches. Germline lookup yields CDR1 SGDLS and CDR2 YYNGEE. CDR3 in amino acids: CASSTWTGQTQYF. As DNA, the CDR3 is TGTGCCAGCAGCACCTGGACAGGGCAGACCCAGTACTTC.

This clonotype was counted a single time. The genes are TRBV20-1 and TRBJ2-1; no definite D call. Germline V gene sequence: CDR1 DFQATT, CDR2 SNEGSKA (reference sequence). V shed 5 bases and J shed 5 bases, with 7 bases lying between them. The CDR3 totals 11 residues. CDR3 amino acids: CSAGTHNEQFF. Written as DNA, the CDR3 is TGCAGTGCTGGAACCCACAATGAGCAGTTCTTC.

The chain employs TRBV2 and TRBJ1-2; D remains ambiguous. Germline CDR1 reads SNHLY; CDR2 reads FYNNEI. The V gene lost 2 bases and the J gene lost 8 bases, with 9 bases spanning the gap. This CDR3 contains 12 residues. The CDR3 loop is CASSELMRGYTF. In nucleotides, the CDR3 is TGTGCCAGCAGTGAACTGATGAGGGGCTACACCTTC.

DNA for the CDR3: TGCAGTGCCCACAGGGAATATGGGTATTCACCCCTCCACTTT. Translation: CSAHREYGYSPLHF. The gene calls are TRBV20-1 and TRBJ1-6; TRBD1 might be the D (6 bases). Trimming pared 6 bases from V and 8 bases from J, leaving 17 bases between. CDR3 length: 14 residues. Per the germline V gene, CDR1 is DFQATT and CDR2 is SNEGSKA (reference sequence).

This clonotype was seen only a few times. This chain links TRBV7-2 with TRBJ2-2; 7 bases are a match to TRBD2. The CDR3 covers 16 residues. V lost 6 bases and J lost 9; bases outside the gene matches: 16. Germline loops: CDR1 SGHTA, CDR2 FQGNSA. CDR3 in amino acids: CASRAVLADVSRELFF. In nucleotides, the CDR3 is TGTGCCAGCAGGGCTGTTCTAGCGGACGTTTCTAGGGAGCTGTTTTTT.

The table lists this clonotype with a few counts. The CDR3 DNA reads TGCAGCGTTGGGAAGAACAGGGTCGGGGATGAGCAGTTCTTC. The encoded protein is CSVGKNRVGDEQFF. This chain uses TRBV29-1 with TRBJ2-1; possible D gene TRBD1, 6 bases. This CDR3 is 14 amino acids long. V dropped 4 bases and J dropped 8 bases, with 18 bases sitting between them. Germline V lookup: CDR1 SQVTM, CDR2 ANQGSEA.

The V and J genes are TRBV20-1 and TRBJ1-4; tentative D call: TRBD1 (6 bases). This CDR3 has 13 residues. Germline V lookup: CDR1 DFQATT, CDR2 SNEGSKA (reference sequence). V was trimmed by 1 base and J by 5 bases, leaving 8 bases between them. The CDR3 sequence is CSARGTVNEKLFF. The CDR3 DNA reads TGCAGTGCTAGAGGGACAGTAAATGAAAAACTGTTTTTT.

The CDR3 bases are TGCACCAGCAGCCAAGATGGGGAGACCCAGTACTTC. It encodes CTSSQDGETQYF. This sequence joins TRBV1 and TRBJ2-7; TRBD2 is taken as the D call from the table, unchecked against the DNA. The assigned J gene may be wrong: the sequence end matches TRBJ2-5 better. TRBV1 is tagged as a pseudogene. The CDR3 has 12 residues.

The chain recombines TRBV5-1 with TRBJ1-2; D perhaps matches TRBD1 (6 bases). CDR1 SGHRS and CDR2 YFSETQ come from the germline V gene. Trimming took 3 bases from V and 4 from J, leaving 16 bases between them. The CDR3 extends over 15 amino acids. As DNA, the CDR3 is TGCGCCAGCAGCTGGGGCCCAGGGGAGGCCTATGGCTACACCTTC. This codes for CASSWGPGEAYGYTF. Drawing the rest from reference TRBV5-1 and TRBJ1-2, the complete variable domain is KAGVTQTPRYLIKTRGQQVTLSCSPISGHRSVSWYQQTPGQGLQFLFEYFSETQRNKGNFPGRFSGRQFSNSRSEMNVSTLELGDSALYLCASSWGPGEAYGYTFGSGTRLTVV.

This clonotype was found a few times. This rearrangement joins TRBV5-1 to TRBJ2-5; D may be TRBD1 or TRBD2 (6 bases each). This CDR3 spans 13 amino acids. In germline, CDR1 is SGHRS, CDR2 YFSETQ. Trimming stripped 8 bases from V and 3 bases from J, with 14 bases between. For the CDR3, the DNA is TGCGCCAGTAAACAGGGCGGGAAAGAGACCCAGTACTTC. Translated: CASKQGGKETQYF.

The chain combines TRBV18 with TRBJ2-5; 7 bases line up with TRBD1. The closer fit of TRBJ2-7 to the DNA end suggests the J call may be wrong. This CDR3 contains 15 residues. The germline V gene encodes CDR1 KGHSH and CDR2 LQKENI. DNA of the CDR3: TGTGCCAGCTCACCACCCAGACAGGGTCCCTACGAGCAGTACTTC. Translating gives CASSPPRQGPYEQYF.

This rearrangement joins TRBV12-3 or TRBV12-4 to TRBJ2-1, with D uncertain. Between the trimmed V and J ends, which lost 6 bases and 4 bases, there was a span of 10 bases. This CDR3 is 13 amino acids long. The CDR3 sequence is CASSPYKYNEQFF. CDR3 bases: TGTGCCAGCAGCCCTTACAAGTACAATGAGCAGTTCTTC.

This clonotype showed up just once. Sequence at one end of the junction differs from germline and may be a read error. This chain joins TRBV20-1 and TRBJ2-1; D may be TRBD1 (9 bases). Germline CDR1 is DFQATT and CDR2 is SNEGSKA (reference sequence). The CDR3 runs 16 residues. The CDR3 loop is CSARDAGGQGPDEQFF. The CDR3 nucleotides are TGCAGTGCTAGAGACGCGGGGGGACAGGGACCTGATGAACAGTTCTTC.